The 7 T cell receptor beta chains presented below share a single source sample, sequenced in a study of blood T cells in healthy people across ages. A second roughly 6 to 11 cycle PCR used barcoded and J-beta primers. TCRdb reanalysed the 5' RACE reads using MiXCR and keeps one entry per CDR3 protein. Seen here are 800,000 to 950,000 distinct CDR3 sequences, 25% to 35% observed once, and the top ten hold roughly 10%. The data also belong to a second study, concerning T cells of mothers and their children.

Material for sequencing was blood. These TCRs come from a middle-aged woman in good health.

This clonotype was counted once. The chain combines TRBV18 with TRBJ1-2; D is undetermined. The CDR3 is 13 amino acids. Trimming took off 1 base at V and 4 bases at J, with 7 bases between the two ends. The germline V gene has CDR1 KGHSH and CDR2 LQKENI. In DNA form, the CDR3 reads TGTGCCAGCTCACCACTCAGCAGCTATGGCTACACCTTC. Translating it yields CASSPLSSYGYTF.

This clonotype appeared a few times. The chain carries TRBV20-1 and TRBJ1-4, with 7 bases matching TRBD1. Germline assignment: CDR1 DFQATT and CDR2 SNEGSKA (reference sequence). V lost 3 bases to trimming and J lost 8 bases; unmatched junction nucleotides: 6. This CDR3 is built from 13 residues. The CDR3 loop is CSASRQGPEKLFF. The CDR3, as DNA: TGCAGTGCTAGCCGACAGGGTCCCGAAAAACTGTTTTTT.

A note on this clonotype: With a much larger clone just one base away, this may be a read error. This chain connects TRBV12-3 or TRBV12-4 to TRBJ2-5, with TRBD2 matching over 9 bases. Trimming cost V 6 bases and J 2 bases; bases outside gene matches: 10. The CDR3 runs 16 residues. The CDR3 loop reads CASSPIQRGVQETQYF. The CDR3 nucleotides read TGTGCCAGCAGCCCTATCCAGCGGGGGGTTCAAGAGACCCAGTACTTC.

This chain uses TRBV13 with TRBJ2-7; tentative D call: TRBD1 (6 bases). Trimming took off 5 bases at V and 0 bases at J, with 14 bases between the two ends. The CDR3 runs 15 residues. Germline CDR1 is PRHDT and CDR2 is FYEKMQ (reference sequence). CDR3 sequence reads: CASSPGTPSSYEQYF. The CDR3 DNA reads TGTGCCAGCAGCCCCGGGACACCAAGCTCCTACGAGCAGTACTTC. Drawing the rest from reference TRBV13 and TRBJ2-7, the complete variable domain is AAGVIQSPRHLIKEKRETATLKCYPIPRHDTVYWYQQGPGQDPQFLISFYEKMQSDKGSIPDRFSAQQFSDYHSELNMSSLELGDSALYFCASSPGTPSSYEQYFGPGTRLTVT.

This clonotype appeared a few times. The chain employs TRBV5-1 and TRBJ2-1; 8 bases fit TRBD1. With 0 bases clipped from V and 6 bases from J, the junction kept 5 bases outside the gene matches. This CDR3 is 15 amino acids long. The germline V gene has CDR1 SGHRS and CDR2 YFSETQ. The CDR3 loop is CASSLEPTGGNEQFF. Written as DNA, the CDR3 is TGCGCCAGCAGCTTGGAGCCCACAGGGGGCAATGAGCAGTTCTTC.

The J gene is TRBJ2-2, the V gene TRBV7-9; D not certain. The germline gives CDR1 SEHNR, CDR2 FQNEAQ (reference sequence). V gave up 4 bases and J gave up 2 bases, with 5 bases separating them. The CDR3 totals 13 residues. Here the CDR3 DNA reads TGTGCCAGCAGCTCGACAAACACCGGGGAGCTGTTTTTT. This codes for CASSSTNTGELFF.

The genes are TRBV7-8 and TRBJ2-3; weak D call: TRBD2 (7 bases). Germline CDR1 reads SGHVS; CDR2 reads FQNEAQ. This CDR3 has 19 residues. V shed 1 base and J shed 0 bases, with 20 bases lying between them. The DNA for the CDR3 is TGTGCCAGCAGCTTAGGTCTGTTCGCGGGGGCGCCCAGCACAGATACGCAGTATTTT. Encoded protein: CASSLGLFAGAPSTDTQYF.